Listed here is a single TCR beta chain. Germline CDR1 reads MNHNS; CDR2 reads SASEGT. Trimming removed 0 bases from V and 5 bases from J, with 7 bases in between. The CDR3 totals 13 residues. The data stem from a study of human T cells and chemical hapten exposure. About the research overall: Patients' scalps got diphenylcyclopropenone weekly throughout the roughly 25-week study.

Individual cDNA molecules received unique molecular identifiers in the library. TCRdb analysed the RACE reads with MiXCR anew, one entry per CDR3 protein. The sample includes about 270,000 distinct CDR3 sequences, 7.5% to 9% of them seen just once. The time point: pre-sensitization, week 0. Treatment indicated: therapeutic diphenylcyclopropenone sensitization with weekly scalp DPC. The chain is built from TRBV6-1 and TRBJ1-1; TRBD1 might be the D (5 bases). This TCR derives from a young man with alopecia areata. Some clones in this sample may be carry-over from other donors' samples. Specimen: whole blood, collected in connection with sensitization to the hapten diphenylcyclopropenone (DPC). The CDR3 spells CASSEAKGTEAFF. CDR3 DNA: TGTGCCAGCAGTGAAGCGAAGGGGACTGAAGCTTTCTTT.